The next 8 T cell receptor beta chains were all read from a single sample in a study of control samples from healthy donors and cancer patients. Some clones are missing from TCRdb's copy, which holds only in-frame ones; the method was immunoSEQ multiplex PCR. The sample lists about 160,000 clones, 93% occurring once. Sequenced sample: blood. These TCRs come from a young man in good health.

V is TRBV7-9 and J is TRBJ1-1; TRBD1 agrees at 7 bases. From germline, CDR1 is SEHNR and CDR2 FQNEAQ (reference sequence). The J segment lost 0 bases and the V segment lost 5 bases, leaving 6 bases of the junction unmatched. This CDR3 has 15 amino acids. The CDR3 spells CASSPRQGLNTEAFF. CDR3 coding DNA: TGTGCCAGCAGCCCCCGACAGGGATTGAACACTGAAGCTTTCTTT.

This clone has only one observation. The chain is built from TRBV28 and TRBJ1-5; D remains ambiguous. Germline V gene data show CDR1 as MDHEN and CDR2 as SYDVKM. The CDR3 runs 13 residues. Trimming removed 4 bases at V and 3 bases at J, with 7 bases between. The CDR3: CASSSWDNQPQHF. Here the CDR3 DNA reads TGTGCCAGCAGTTCGTGGGACAATCAGCCCCAGCATTTT.

The CDR3 nucleotides read TGTGCCAGCAGCTTAGGACAGGGAGCTGGCTATGGCTACACCTTC. This sequence encodes CASSLGQGAGYGYTF. This rearrangement joins TRBV7-2 to TRBJ1-2, with TRBD1 identical over 7 bases. V dropped 1 base and J dropped 4; count of bases not matched to a gene: 6. Germline assignment: CDR1 SGHTA and CDR2 FQGNSA. This CDR3 region has 15 residues.

The CDR3 DNA is TGTGCCAGCAGCTTTTGGGGGGAAAGAGACAATGAGCAGTTCTTC. Encoded protein: CASSFWGERDNEQFF. The J gene is TRBJ2-1, the V gene TRBV7-9, with a possible D match to TRBD2 (6 bases). V was cut by 3 bases and J by 5 bases, with 14 bases left in between. Germline CDR1 and CDR2: SEHNR and FQNEAQ (reference sequence). The length of the CDR3 is 15 residues.

The V and J genes are TRBV28 and TRBJ2-7; the D gene could be TRBD1 or TRBD2 (6 bases each). V was trimmed by 5 bases and J by 1 base, leaving 18 bases between them. This CDR3 is 16 amino acids long. CDR1 and CDR2 from the germline V gene are MDHEN and SYDVKM. CDR3 bases: TGTGCCAGCAGTACTACGGGACGAGGGGGGTCCTACGAGCAGTACTTC. It is translated as CASSTTGRGGSYEQYF.

This rearrangement joins TRBV7-9 to TRBJ1-1; 7 nucleotides line up with TRBD1. The V gene end was trimmed by 3 bases and the J gene end by 2 bases; junction bases not matched to a gene: 6. The CDR3 length is 15 residues. Germline CDR1 is SEHNR and CDR2 is FQNEAQ (reference sequence). The CDR3 loop reads CASSFTGQSNTEAFF. The CDR3 DNA follows: TGTGCCAGCAGCTTTACGGGACAGTCAAACACTGAAGCTTTCTTT.

This chain connects TRBV2 to TRBJ2-7; TRBD2 agrees at 13 bases. Germline trimming cut 9 bases from V and 2 bases from J; bases unmatched to any gene: 7. Germline assignment: CDR1 SNHLY and CDR2 FYNNEI. The CDR3 contains 15 residues. CDR3: CARGLAGEQPYEQYF. CDR3 sequence (DNA): TGTGCCAGAGGACTAGCGGGAGAGCAGCCCTACGAGCAGTACTTC.

This rearrangement joins TRBV30 to TRBJ2-1; D unclear. The CDR3 extends over 12 amino acids. Germline V gives CDR1 GTSNPN, CDR2 SVGIG (reference sequence). V lost 2 bases and J lost 7, with 9 bases in between. For the CDR3, the DNA is TGTGCCTGGAGTCTCATAGGGAATGAGCAGTTCTTC. The encoded protein is CAWSLIGNEQFF.